This T cell receptor beta chain appears in the sequencing data of a study of blood T cell repertoires in COVID-19. Participant-given clinical history determined each cohort assignment. Before being deemed recovered, Cohort 3 donors had two negative PCRs, clearance, or symptom resolution. This CDR3 is 15 amino acids long. Germline lookup yields CDR1 LGHNA and CDR2 YNFKEQ. Trimming removed 1 base from V and 3 bases from J; junction bases left unmatched: 6. In the authors' methods: Amplification from reference gene primers served as the basis for estimated nucleated cell counts. Some clones are missing from TCRdb's copy, which holds only in-frame ones; the method was immunoSEQ multiplex PCR. D and trimming come from the DNA, and the V and J calls and clone size come from that table. The sample holds around 370,000 clones, more than 70% seen once. This clone was found a few times.

V and J are TRBV4-2 and TRBJ2-7; 7 bases are shared with TRBD1. This TCR came from a woman aged 18 to 35 who had recovered from COVID-19. The sequenced sample consisted of PBMCs or T cells enriched from blood (not recorded which). The CDR3 sequence: CASSQGPTGLYEQYF. The CDR3 DNA reads as TGTGCCAGCAGCCAAGGTCCGACAGGGCTCTACGAGCAGTACTTC.